The present entry profiles one T cell receptor beta chain with its context. CDR1 and CDR2 from the germline V gene are SGHTA and FQGNSA. Trimming removed 3 bases from V and 5 bases from J, with 8 bases in between. The CDR3 consists of 13 residues. Sequencing was performed with immunoSEQ multiplex PCR; in TCRdb, only in-frame clones are kept and a portion is missing. The sample has about 170,000 clones; 87% are singletons. This sample was included in a study of blood T cell repertoires in COVID-19. The chain couples TRBV7-2 to TRBJ1-5, with D possibly matching TRBD1 (6 bases). The specimen sequenced was peripheral blood. The sequence derives from a man between 18 and 35 years old with active or convalescent COVID-19. The CDR3 loop is CASSLSGDQPQHF. The CDR3 DNA follows: TGTGCCAGCAGCTTGTCAGGGGATCAGCCCCAGCATTTT. Using reference TRBV7-2 and TRBJ1-5 for the parts outside the CDR3, the full variable domain is GAGVSQSPSNKVTEKGKDVELRCDPISGHTALYWYRQSLGQGLEFLIYFQGNSAPDKSGLPSDRFSAERTGGSVSTLTIQRTQQEDSAVYLCASSLSGDQPQHFGDGTRLSIL.